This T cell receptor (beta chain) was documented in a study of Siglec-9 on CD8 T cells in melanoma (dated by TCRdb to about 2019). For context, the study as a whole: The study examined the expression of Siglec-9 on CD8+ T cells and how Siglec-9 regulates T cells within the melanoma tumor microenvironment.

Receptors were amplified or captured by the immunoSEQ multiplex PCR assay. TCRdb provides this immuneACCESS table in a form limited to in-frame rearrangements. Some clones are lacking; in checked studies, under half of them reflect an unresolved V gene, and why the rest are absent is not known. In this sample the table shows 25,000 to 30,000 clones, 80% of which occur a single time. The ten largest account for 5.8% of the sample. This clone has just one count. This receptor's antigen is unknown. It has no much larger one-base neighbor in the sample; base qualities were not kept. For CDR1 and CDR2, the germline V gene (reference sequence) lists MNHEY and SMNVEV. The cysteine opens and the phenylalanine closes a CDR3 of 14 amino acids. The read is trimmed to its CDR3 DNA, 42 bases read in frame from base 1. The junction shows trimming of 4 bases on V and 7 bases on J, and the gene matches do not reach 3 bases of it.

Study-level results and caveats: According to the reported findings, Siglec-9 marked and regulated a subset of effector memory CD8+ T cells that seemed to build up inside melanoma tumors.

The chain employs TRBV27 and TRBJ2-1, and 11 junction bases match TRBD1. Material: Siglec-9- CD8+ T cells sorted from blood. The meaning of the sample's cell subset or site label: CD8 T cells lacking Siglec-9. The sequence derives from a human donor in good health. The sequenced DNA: TGTGCCAGCAGTTCAGGGACAGGGGGTAATGAGCAGTTCTTC. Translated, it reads CASSSGTGGNEQFF.